This T cell receptor (beta chain) was captured by sequencing in a study of cytomegalovirus exposure and HLA in healthy donors. Data came from immunoSEQ multiplex PCR; TCRdb stores just in-frame clones and leaves some out. Here the sample spans some 160,000 clones, approximately 90% being singletons. This clone occurred a few times. This CDR3 has 13 amino acids. This sequence joins TRBV21-1 and TRBJ1-6. TRBV21-1 is a recognized pseudogene. The sequence came from a man between 18 and 29 years old in good health and CMV-seronegative. The sequenced sample consisted of PBMCs. The CDR3 region has the DNA TGTGCCAGCAGCAAGGAGGGTAATTCACCCCTCCACTTT. It is translated as CASSKEGNSPLHF.